Listed here is a single T cell receptor beta chain. This clonotype has just a few counts. Its antigen is currently not known. No base-level quality is on record; no much larger clone is a single base apart. These data originate in a study of identical twins (dated by TCRdb to the mid-2010s). Context from the whole study: The study deep-sequenced TCR alpha and beta repertoires from monozygotic twins, unrelated adults of various ages and cord blood to test whether fetal clonotypes persist. To rule out contamination, replicate twin experiments were performed at different times with different library preparation protocols.

The library relied on 5' RACE. Instrument on record: Illumina HiSeq 2000. Template switching introduced a universal primer binding site; the final cDNA contained a unique molecular identifier, enabling accurate counting of TCR cDNA molecules. Specific primers in the conserved constant-segment region were used to synthesize first-strand cDNA for the TCR alpha and beta chains. To control for contamination, every cDNA library was double barcoded, receiving both a SMART-Mk sample barcode and Illumina barcodes. TruSeq adapter sequences along with Illumina sample barcodes were introduced in two successive PCR steps. The TCR alpha and beta cDNA libraries were sequenced on the Illumina HiSeq platform using custom primers. As for how the authors treated the data: MiGEC was used to process raw reads and extract unique molecular identifiers, and MiXCR was used to find CDR3 positions. For each individual, recombination models were inferred using an EM algorithm with the repgenHMM and IGoR tools. The analysis of shared clonotypes was done with the tcR package in R, with sharing normalized by the product of cloneset sizes. To study raw recombination without the effects of thymic and clonal selection, out-of-frame nonproductive sequences were analyzed. In-frame beta chains were kept once TCRdb had trimmed the public reads at Q25 with fastp and called clones with MiXCR. Entries that share a CDR3 protein sequence are merged under the most common genes and DNA. The V and J calls were determined by TCRdb, not by the authors. The sample includes 450,000 to 500,000 distinct CDR3 sequences, with around an eighth observed a single time. Together, the top ten hold about 0.97% of the sample.

Taken from cysteine to phenylalanine, the CDR3 has 12 residues. The sequence is cut down to CDR3 DNA, 36 bases in frame from base 1. V gives up 6 bases and J gives up 2 bases, and the segment between their germline ends measures 7 bases. CDR1 and CDR2, looked up from the germline V gene, are SNHLY and FYNNEI. Overall study results and their limits: Recombination models systematically underestimated out-of-frame TCR alpha sharing in monozygotic twins but agreed with sharing between unrelated individuals. The excess sharing between twins in beta out-of-frame sequences was weaker because fewer shared sequences reduced the signal-to-noise ratio. Abundant cord blood beta clonotypes carried fewer insertions; young adult naive repertoires showed a weaker similar trend, while memory repertoires showed none. Invariant T cells such as MAIT and iNKT could partly confound zero-insertion analyses, though diverse VJ usage argued against this for most clonotypes. Because the same donors could not be followed over many years, conclusions were based on cross-sectional statistical analysis. Compared with coincidental sharing between unrelated individuals, out-of-frame TCR alpha sequences shared between twins showed an excess of sequences with low generation probability.

Only healthy Caucasian donors were included. The twin cohort comprised three pairs of female monozygotic twins, all aged about 18 to 29 years. Positive isolation kits from Invitrogen were used to isolate the CD4+ and CD8+ T cell populations. The same sample was also studied in work on yellow fever vaccine responses in identical twins. As noted in the second study: The T cell response to vaccination in identical twins was reported by the authors to appear partly convergent and partly personalized. Focusing on identical twins, the study followed the T cell clones that responded to the vaccine, and did so with precision.

Sequencing used CD4+ T cells sorted from blood. The clonotype comes from a woman between 18 and 30 years old in good health. The V gene is TRBV2 and the J gene is TRBJ1-2; too little of a D gene remains to name it. The DNA is TGTGCCAGCAGGGGATTCAACTATGGCTACACCTTC. This translates into CASRGFNYGYTF. The CDR3, completed at both ends by the reference TRBV2 and TRBJ1-2 genes, gives the full variable domain EPEVTQTPSHQVTQMGQEVILRCVPISNHLYFYWYRQILGQKVEFLVSFYNNEISEKSEIFDDQFSVERPDGSNFTLKIRSTKLEDSAMYFCASRGFNYGYTFGSGTRLTVV.